This TCR beta chain is drawn from a study of blood T cell repertoires in COVID-19. Study overall: The United States, Italy and Spain provided the acute and convalescent COVID-19 samples. T cells, B-cell-depleted T cells, or PBMCs provided the cDNA or gDNA that served as material.

CDR1 is LGHNA and CDR2 is YSLEER in the germline V gene. CDR3 length: 16 residues. V lost 1 base to trimming and J lost 8 bases; unmatched junction nucleotides: 7. Per the original methods: Estimation of nucleated cell counts relied on the amplification of reference gene primers. Profiling relied on immunoSEQ multiplex PCR, and the TCRdb table lists in-frame clones only, not all of them. The V and J calls and clone size are taken from that table; D and trimming were inferred from the DNA. The data show 110,000 to 150,000 clones, around 80% seen once. The sequencing sample was made of peripheral blood. This TCR was sampled from a woman aged 45-60 years with acute or convalescent COVID-19. The V call is TRBV4-3, the J call TRBJ2-1; 11 positions agree with TRBD2. The CDR3 DNA is TGCGCCAGCAGCCAAGTAGCGGGGGGGCCTTGGGATGAGCAGTTCTTC. Its translation: CASSQVAGGPWDEQFF.